This T cell receptor (beta chain) was profiled in a study of CD8 T cells in Susac syndrome. General study findings and limits: The number of individuals included in the study's TCR sequencing and HLA analysis was acknowledged as relatively small.

From blood CD8+ and CD4+ T cells, TCR beta sequences were generated. Treatment-naive patients with stable or active relapsing-remitting disease were the multiple sclerosis controls. Trimming took off 6 bases at V and 6 bases at J, with 8 bases between the two ends. CDR1 and CDR2 from the germline V gene are MNHEY and SVGAGI. CDR3 length equals 11 residues. As for this clonotype: What it binds is not known.

Random hexamers were used to reverse transcribe an amount of roughly 0.45 to 1 ug RNA. Across 54 Vbeta and 13 Jbeta, TCR beta CDR3 was amplified with immunoSEQ multiplex PCR. TCRdb reprocessed the immunoSEQ multiplex PCR reads via MiXCR and lists one record per CDR3 protein. The sample lists fewer than 150,000 distinct CDR3 sequences; about 92% were seen once. The chain links TRBV6-5 to TRBJ1-2, with D hard to call. Input material: CD4+ T cells from PBMCs. This TCR derives from a human donor with multiple sclerosis. The CDR3 region is CASRFLHGYTF. CDR3 bases: TGTGCCAGCAGGTTTCTACATGGCTACACCTTC.